The present entry profiles one T cell receptor (beta chain) with its context. The sample comes from a study of blood T cell repertoires in COVID-19. Authors' data handling: From reference gene primer amplification, estimates of nucleated cell counts were derived. Profiled with immunoSEQ multiplex PCR; TCRdb holds only in-frame clones, not every one. V and J calls and clone size are given by that table; D and trimming were obtained from the DNA. The table lists over 200,000 clones, around 89% of them singletons. The trim removed 12 bases at V and 0 bases at J, leaving 10 bases unmatched. Germline assignment: CDR1 KGHDR and CDR2 SFDVKD. This CDR3 contains 15 residues.

This receptor was obtained from a woman between 35 and 50 years old with acute or convalescent COVID-19. Sequencing was performed on peripheral blood. The chain employs TRBV24-1 and TRBJ2-7; 10 nucleotides match TRBD1. DNA of the CDR3: TGTGCCCGGGCCTTGGACAGGGGGTTCTCCTACGAGCAGTACGTC. Its translation is CARALDRGFSYEQYV.